Listed below are T cell receptor beta chains from one sample, sequenced in a study of metastatic and nonmetastatic thyroid tumors. With MiXCR, TCRdb reprocessed the PCR reads. The sample contains some 11,000 clones, over 20% of which appear only once. The sample comprised adjacent normal tissue. The receptors derive from a female donor with papillary thyroid cancer or a benign thyroid nodule (not recorded which). Some clones in this sample may be carry-over from other donors' samples. CDR3s include the opening cysteine and the closing phenylalanine or tryptophan. The D gene is left open where the match is weak. Clone size is stated in some rows and not others, as once, few, many or a class when expanded.

J gene: TRBJ2-2
V gene: TRBV20-1
clone size: many
D gene: .
CDR3 protein: CSASEGLANTGELFF
CDR3 DNA: TGCAGTGCTAGCGAGGGCCTCGCGAACACCGGGGAGCTGTTTTTT

J gene: TRBJ2-7
V gene: TRBV6-2/TRBV6-3
clone size: .
D gene: .
CDR3 protein: CASSYSEEQYF
CDR3 DNA: TGTGCCAGCAGTTACTCTGAGGAGCAGTACTTC

J gene: TRBJ2-1
V gene: TRBV27
clone size: medium-sized
D gene: TRBD2
CDR3 protein: CASGYRGASGRPGNEQFF
CDR3 DNA: TGTGCCAGCGGCTATAGAGGGGCTAGCGGGAGACCCGGCAATGAGCAGTTCTTC

J gene: TRBJ2-1
V gene: TRBV20-1
clone size: medium-sized
D gene: TRBD2
CDR3 protein: CSARVAGGFEQFF
CDR3 DNA: TGCAGTGCGAGGGTAGCGGGGGGGTTTGAGCAGTTCTTC

J gene: TRBJ1-1
V gene: TRBV6-1
clone size: few
D gene: .
CDR3 protein: CASSREQGLTEAFF
CDR3 DNA: TGTGCCAGCAGCCGGGAACAGGGTTTAACTGAAGCTTTCTTT

J gene: TRBJ2-7
V gene: TRBV7-9
clone size: many
D gene: .
CDR3 protein: CASSRPGRYEQYF
CDR3 DNA: TGTGCCAGCAGCCGACCGGGGAGGTACGAGCAGTACTTC

J gene: TRBJ2-7
V gene: TRBV12-3/TRBV12-4
clone size: medium-sized
D gene: .
CDR3 protein: CASSFGGVYEQYF
CDR3 DNA: TGTGCCAGCAGTTTCGGGGGTGTCTACGAGCAGTACTTC

J gene: TRBJ2-1
V gene: TRBV29-1
clone size: medium-sized
D gene: .
CDR3 protein: CSVTTGNRYEQFF
CDR3 DNA: TGCAGCGTTACCACAGGGAACCGGTATGAGCAGTTCTTC

J gene: TRBJ1-1
V gene: TRBV11-2
clone size: .
D gene: .
CDR3 protein: CASIPTDTREGAEAFF
CDR3 DNA: TGTGCCAGCATTCCAACCGACACCAGGGAAGGGGCTGAAGCTTTCTTT

J gene: TRBJ2-7
V gene: TRBV6-1
clone size: .
D gene: .
CDR3 protein: CASKTLRGYEQYF
CDR3 DNA: TGTGCCAGCAAAACGCTACGGGGGTACGAGCAGTACTTC

J gene: TRBJ1-2
V gene: TRBV4-3
clone size: many
D gene: TRBD1
CDR3 protein: CASSHSDRVEGYTF
CDR3 DNA: TGCGCCAGCAGCCATTCGGACAGGGTGGAGGGCTACACCTTC